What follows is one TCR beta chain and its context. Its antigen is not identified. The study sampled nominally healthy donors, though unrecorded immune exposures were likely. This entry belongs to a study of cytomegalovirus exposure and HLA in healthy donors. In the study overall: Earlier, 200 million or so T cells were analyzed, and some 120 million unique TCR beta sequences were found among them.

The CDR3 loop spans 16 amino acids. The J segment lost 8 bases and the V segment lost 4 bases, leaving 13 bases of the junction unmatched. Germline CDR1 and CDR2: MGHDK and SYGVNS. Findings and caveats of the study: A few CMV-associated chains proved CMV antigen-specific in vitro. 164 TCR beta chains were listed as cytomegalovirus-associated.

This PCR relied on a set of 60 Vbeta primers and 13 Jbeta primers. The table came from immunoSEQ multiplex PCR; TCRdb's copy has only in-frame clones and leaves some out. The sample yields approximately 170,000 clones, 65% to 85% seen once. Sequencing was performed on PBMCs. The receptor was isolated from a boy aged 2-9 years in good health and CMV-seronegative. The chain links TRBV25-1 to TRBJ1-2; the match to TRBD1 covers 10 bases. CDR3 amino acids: CASSADRGSKMGGYTF. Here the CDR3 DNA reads TGTGCCAGCAGTGCGGACAGGGGGTCTAAAATGGGAGGCTACACCTTC.